The following is a T cell receptor (beta chain) sequence with its context. This specimen comes from a study of CD8+ T cells in alopecia areata. Treatment specified: oral pan-JAK inhibitor, 5-10 mg twice daily. Germline CDR1 reads SGHTA; CDR2 reads FQGNSA. The CDR3 is 13 amino acids. The germline V and J ends were trimmed by 2 bases and 8 bases, with 12 bases remaining between them. The authors extracted RNA and reverse transcribed it into cDNA as the sequencing template. The table came from immunoSEQ multiplex PCR; TCRdb's copy has only in-frame clones and leaves some out. The sample holds under 250,000 clones; just over 65% are singletons and the top ten take roughly 1.2%.

J is TRBJ1-1 and V is TRBV7-2; no clear D. This material consisted of CD4+ T cells sorted from blood, taken at week 44, from a patient treated with tofacitinib. The sequence derives from a human donor with alopecia areata. The CDR3 DNA reads TGTGCCAGCAGCTTACGACCGAGTAGGGAAGCTTTCTTT. This sequence encodes CASSLRPSREAFF.